The 18 T cell receptor beta chains listed next were all sequenced from one sample in a study of tumor-infiltrating lymphocytes in primary liver carcinoma. Extraction also yielded germline DNA, while blood RNA was obtained from unsorted whole blood. With roughly 500 ng total RNA as template and a constant-region primer, TCR beta cDNA was made. Sequencing libraries for TCR beta derived from three nested multiplex PCR rounds that used slightly modified ARM-PCR. PCR rounds one and two used TRBV1-TRBV30 forward primers with a C-beta reverse primer for about 11 cycles each. TCRdb reanalysed the multiplex PCR reads using MiXCR and keeps one entry per CDR3 protein. The table shows just over 300,000 distinct CDR3 sequences, with roughly 60% occurring only once. Sequenced: peripheral blood. Source of these receptors: a woman under 40 with primary liver carcinoma and hepatitis B virus infection.

This chain links TRBV5-6 with TRBJ1-2, with D unresolved. Per germline, CDR1 SGHDT and CDR2 YYEEEE. V gave up 4 bases and J gave up 3 bases, with 13 bases separating them. The CDR3 has 14 residues. In DNA form, the CDR3 reads TGTGCCAGCAGCAAGGGCCAGAGCCACTATGGCTACACCTTC. The encoded protein is CASSKGQSHYGYTF. Using reference TRBV5-6 and TRBJ1-2 for the parts outside the CDR3, the full variable domain is DAGVTQSPTHLIKTRGQQVTLRCSPKSGHDTVSWYQQALGQGPQFIFQYYEEEERQRGNFPDRFSGHQFPNYSSELNVNALLLGDSALYLCASSKGQSHYGYTFGSGTRLTVV.

Comments on this clonotype: A junction end diverges from the germline sequence, so it may reflect a read error. V usage is TRBV11-2 and J usage is TRBJ2-7; maybe TRBD2 (5 bases). This CDR3 has 16 residues. The germline V gene encodes CDR1 SGHAT and CDR2 FQNNGV. This CDR3 reads CANSLKPEAGSYEQYF. CDR3 DNA: TGTGCCAACAGCTTAAAACCGGAGGCTGGCTCCTACGAACAGTACTTC. Drawing the rest from reference TRBV11-2 and TRBJ2-7, the complete variable domain is EAGVAQSPRYKIIEKRQSVAFWCNPISGHATLYWYQQILGQGPKLLIQFQNNGVVDDSQLPKDRFSAERLKGVDSTLKIQPAKLEDSAVYLCANSLKPEAGSYEQYFGPGTRLTVT.

To note about this clonotype: One junction end does not reproduce the germline sequence, and a read error may be involved. This chain uses TRBV6-5 with TRBJ2-1, with 8 bases identical to TRBD2. Germline CDR1 reads MNHEY; CDR2 reads SVGAGI. The length of the CDR3 is 15 residues. As DNA, the CDR3 is TGTGCCAGCAGGGCGAGCGGGAGATCGTACAATGAGCAGCTCTTC. As protein: CASRASGRSYNEQLF.

In its sample, this clonotype was seen many times. The chain joins TRBV29-1 to TRBJ1-2; no clear D. CDR3 length: 11 amino acids. Trimming stripped 6 bases from V and 8 bases from J, with 13 bases between. Germline CDR1 reads SQVTM; CDR2 reads ANQGSEA. The CDR3 region is CSVEHIRGYTF. CDR3 DNA: TGCAGCGTGGAGCACATCCGAGGCTACACCTTC. Variable domain in full (rest from reference TRBV29-1 and TRBJ1-2): SAVISQKPSRDICQRGTSLTIQCQVDSQVTMMFWYRQQPGQSLTLIATANQGSEATYESGFVIDKFPISRPNLTFSTLTVSNMSPEDSSIYLCSVEHIRGYTFGSGTRLTVV.

A note on this clonotype: Since a much larger clone is just one base distant, this may be a read error. The chain combines TRBV6-1 with TRBJ2-3; 9 nucleotides agree with TRBD2. This CDR3 comprises 14 residues. The germline V gene encodes CDR1 MNHNS and CDR2 SASEGT. In nucleotides, the CDR3 is TGTGCCAGCTTAGAAGCGGGAGGACCCGATACGCGGTATTTT. This gives the protein CASLEAGGPDTRYF.

This clonotype was detected only a few times. The chain is built from TRBV4-3 and TRBJ1-5; D is unresolved. The germline V and J ends were trimmed by 3 bases and 6 bases, with 9 bases remaining between them. Germline V gives CDR1 LGHNA, CDR2 YSLEER. The CDR3 length is 13 residues. The CDR3, as DNA: TGCGCCAGCAGCCAGGAGTGGGGTCAGCCCCAGCATTTT. This codes for CASSQEWGQPQHF.

V usage is TRBV6-1 and J usage is TRBJ2-1; D call uncertain. The CDR3 spans 15 residues. The germline V gene has CDR1 MNHNS and CDR2 SASEGT. The ends were cut back, 3 bases at V and 8 bases at J, with 17 bases in the middle. The CDR3 DNA sequence: TGTGCCAGCAGTGAGGATATAGGGTGGAGATATGAGCAGTTCTTC. Protein: CASSEDIGWRYEQFF.

The chain recombines TRBV13 with TRBJ2-3; D is possibly TRBD1 or TRBD2 (5 bases each). CDR1 and CDR2 (germline): PRHDT, FYEKMQ (reference sequence). V gave up 4 bases and J gave up 2 bases, with 16 bases separating them. The CDR3 is 16 residues long. CDR3 in DNA: TGTGCCAGCAGCTCCCCGGGACCTCCGAACACAGATACGCAGTATTTT. Translated: CASSSPGPPNTDTQYF.

About this clonotype itself: With a much larger clone just one base away, this may be a read error. The chain carries TRBV6-1 and TRBJ1-1, with a possible D match to TRBD1 (5 bases). The CDR3 has 15 amino acids. Germline CDR1 and CDR2: MNHNS and SASEGT. The CDR3 coding sequence is TGTGCCAGCAGTGATATCCGACAGACCTACACTGAAACTTTCTTT. Its protein is CASSDIRQTYTETFF.

The chain combines TRBV6-5 with TRBJ2-7; tentative D call: TRBD1 (5 bases). Germline values: CDR1 MNHEY, CDR2 SVGAGI. V was shortened by 7 bases and J by 0 bases, with 13 bases between the two germline ends. CDR3 length equals 14 residues. CDR3 sequence: CASNSQGFSYEQYF. The CDR3 nucleotides read TGTGCCAGCAATAGCCAGGGATTCTCCTACGAGCAGTACTTC.

The chain joins TRBV13 to TRBJ2-7; 9 bases line up with TRBD1. This CDR3 has 14 residues. After removal of 7 bases from V and 4 bases from J, the junction contained 8 bases not matched to a gene. CDR1 PRHDT and CDR2 FYEKMQ come from the germline V gene (reference sequence). CDR3 bases: TGTGCCAGCAACACCCGGGACAGGGTATACGAGCAGTACTTC. This codes for CASNTRDRVYEQYF. Looking up the rest from reference TRBV13 and TRBJ2-7 gives the full variable domain: AAGVIQSPRHLIKEKRETATLKCYPIPRHDTVYWYQQGPGQDPQFLISFYEKMQSDKGSIPDRFSAQQFSDYHSELNMSSLELGDSALYFCASNTRDRVYEQYFGPGTRLTVT.

With regard to this clonotype: The junction shows a germline mismatch at one end, possibly a read error. The V call is TRBV11-2, the J call TRBJ2-5, with TRBD2 as a possible D gene (6 bases). The germline gives CDR1 SGHAT, CDR2 FQNNGV. This CDR3 is 16 amino acids long. CDR3 residues: CASSLDGLYPEETQHF. The CDR3 DNA is TGTGCCAGCAGCTTAGATGGACTATATCCAGAAGAGACCCAGCACTTC.

This clonotype appeared a single time. This may stem from a read error, because a much larger clone lies one nucleotide away. This chain uses TRBV12-3 or TRBV12-4 with TRBJ2-1; a possible D gene is TRBD2 (5 bases). Trimming stripped 8 bases from V and 9 bases from J, with 17 bases between. The CDR3 sequence is 13 residues long. The CDR3 DNA sequence: TGTGCCAGCGGTCTAGCATCGGTTTGTGAGCAGTTCTTC. Protein product: CASGLASVCEQFF.

Here the CDR3 DNA reads TGTGCCAGCAGCAAGACTGGGCGAAGCACAGATACGCAGTATTTT. Translated: CASSKTGRSTDTQYF. J is TRBJ2-3 and V is TRBV6-6; D uncertain. With 6 bases removed from V and 0 bases from J, the gap between germline ends came to 13 bases. CDR1 and CDR2 from the germline V gene are MNHNY and SVGAGI (reference sequence). CDR3 size: 15 residues.

The V and J genes are TRBV12-3 or TRBV12-4 and TRBJ2-2, with TRBD1 matching 7 bases. This CDR3 is built from 15 residues. With 6 bases clipped from V and 1 base from J, the junction kept 5 bases outside the gene matches. The CDR3 loop reads CASRRQGLNTGELFF. The DNA for the CDR3 is TGTGCCAGCAGACGACAGGGCTTGAACACCGGGGAGCTGTTTTTT.

The gene calls are TRBV28 and TRBJ2-5; 7 bases map to TRBD2. The CDR3 loop spans 13 amino acids. Trimming took 2 bases from V and 9 from J; bases not matched to a gene: 6. The germline gives CDR1 MDHEN, CDR2 SYDVKM. The CDR3 loop reads CASSLAGVGAQYF. CDR3 DNA: TGTGCCAGCAGTTTAGCGGGAGTTGGGGCCCAGTACTTC.

This clonotype was recorded at least ten times. This chain joins TRBV6-5 and TRBJ2-2; D uncertain. Trimming removed 4 bases at V and 6 bases at J, with 15 bases between. The CDR3 totals 15 residues. CDR1 and CDR2 from the germline V gene are MNHEY and SVGAGI. CDR3 nucleotide sequence: TGTGCCAGCAGTTCACAACCTTTAGGGCCCGGGGAGCTGTTTTTT. This sequence encodes CASSSQPLGPGELFF.

As regards this clonotype: A read error may produce the germline difference seen at one junction end. The V and J genes are TRBV11-2 and TRBJ2-3; D possibly uses TRBD1 or TRBD2 (5 bases each). The CDR3 runs 18 residues. From germline, CDR1 is SGHAT and CDR2 FQNNGV. The CDR3 nucleotides are TGTGCCAGCGGCTTAGGAGCTGGGGCTAGAGGGGGCACAGATACGCAGTATTTT. It specifies CASGLGAGARGGTDTQYF.